These T cell receptor beta chains were read from a single sample in a study of blood T cell repertoires in COVID-19. TCRdb keeps only in-frame clones here, not all; method: immunoSEQ multiplex PCR. The profile shows roughly 130,000 clones, around 80% of them singletons. The sample consisted of peripheral blood. All receptors derive from a woman aged 55-75 years with acute or convalescent COVID-19. Both conserved end residues are part of each CDR3. Fields, in order: D gene, V gene, CDR3 protein. D genes are given only for firm matches.

. TRBV19 CASSRFGGTGELFF
. TRBV6-5 CASSFEPRSPLHF
TRBD1 TRBV29-1 CSVDTGENTEAFF
TRBD1 TRBV28 CASSAPGTGNEKLFF
. TRBV30 CAWSVQHTGNSPLHF
. TRBV4-1 CASSQSRSTDTQYF
. TRBV5-4 CASSPDRSYGYTF
. TRBV5-6 CASIPRGLGYGYTF
. TRBV2 CASSSQGSNQPQHF
TRBD1 TRBV14 CASSQVRGWNYGYTF
TRBD2 TRBV3-1/TRBV3-2 CASSQGLAEISYEQYF
. TRBV19 CASRWGGTEAFF
. TRBV9 CASTLAGTGTGELFF
TRBD1 TRBV29-1 CSVDLQGAYGYTF
. TRBV9 CASSPDSLYGYTF
. TRBV3-1/TRBV3-2 CASSQVLGSGANVLTF
. TRBV11-2 CASSLGRDYTF
. TRBV7-9 CASSLVDGARGNTIYF
TRBD2 TRBV6-5 CASSRLAGGEQFF
TRBD1 TRBV11-2 CASSSGDRADSPLHF
TRBD1 TRBV4-2 CASSQFGQGPNTGELFF
TRBD2 TRBV10-3 CAIGLTSGGYEQYF
. TRBV9 CASSVGAGLEKLFF
. TRBV3-1/TRBV3-2 CASSLVWRGGTEAFF
. TRBV19 CASKDRRSGNTIYF
. TRBV24-1 CATSDFRGGETQYF